This is a list of T cell receptor beta chains from one sample in a study of early T cells in non-severe SARS-CoV-2 infection. TCRdb fed the 5' RACE reads into MiXCR, producing one record per CDR3 protein. The top ten hold 21% of the sample, which has 95,000 to 150,000 distinct CDR3 sequences, under 15% seen once. The sample comprised whole blood. Receptors were obtained from an adult who was a healthcare worker with PCR-confirmed SARS-CoV-2 infection or an uninfected control (not recorded which). CDR3s include the opening cysteine and the closing phenylalanine or tryptophan. D genes are given only for firm matches. Not every row has a clone size; where given, it reads once, few, many or a size class.

V	J	D	size	CDR3	DNA
TRBV7-6	TRBJ1-4	TRBD1	many	CASSLRIGTGNEKLFF	TGTGCCAGCAGCTTGCGGATAGGGACAGGGAATGAAAAACTGTTTTTT
TRBV5-1	TRBJ2-1	TRBD1	few	CASSLGYRGISPHYNEQFF	TGCGCCAGCAGCTTGGGATACAGGGGAATTTCCCCACACTACAATGAGCAGTTCTTC
TRBV5-4	TRBJ2-7	TRBD2	.	CASSSGLAGVYEQYF	TGTGCCAGCAGCTCTGGACTAGCGGGGGTCTACGAGCAGTACTTC
TRBV7-8	TRBJ2-5	.	few	CASTRRGFGETQYF	TGTGCCAGCACCCGACGCGGTTTCGGAGAGACCCAGTACTTC
TRBV11-2	TRBJ2-3	TRBD2	few	CASHRIAGDADTQYF	TGTGCCAGCCATAGGATAGCGGGGGATGCAGATACGCAGTATTTT
TRBV12-3/TRBV12-4	TRBJ2-7	.	few	CASKRKSEQYF	TGTGCCAGCAAAAGGAAAAGCGAGCAGTACTTC
TRBV6-4	TRBJ1-2	.	.	CASSDGERYGYTF	TGTGCCAGCAGTGACGGGGAGCGTTATGGCTACACCTTC
TRBV7-9	TRBJ2-3	.	.	CASSSEAHTQYF	TGTGCCAGCAGCTCAGAGGCCCATACGCAGTATTTT
TRBV6-1	TRBJ2-1	.	few	CASSPARGSSYNEQFF	TGTGCCAGCAGCCCCGCACGGGGTTCCTCCTACAATGAGCAGTTCTTC
TRBV12-5	TRBJ2-2	TRBD1	few	CASGPTRDRGYTGELFF	TGTGCTAGTGGCCCCACCCGGGACAGGGGCTACACCGGGGAGCTGTTTTTT
TRBV9	TRBJ1-2	.	few	CASSPAPDGYGYTF	TGTGCCAGCAGCCCCGCTCCGGACGGCTATGGCTACACCTTC
TRBV5-4	TRBJ2-2	TRBD1	.	CASSPRTGDNTGELFF	TGTGCCAGCAGCCCCAGGACAGGGGACAACACCGGGGAGCTGTTTTTT
TRBV6-1	TRBJ2-5	TRBD2	.	CASSDLAGPRETQYF	TGTGCCAGCAGTGATCTAGCGGGCCCTCGGGAGACCCAGTACTTC
TRBV30	TRBJ2-3	.	.	CAWIPQGKSTDTQYF	TGTGCCTGGATTCCCCAGGGGAAGAGCACAGATACGCAGTATTTT
TRBV6-5	TRBJ1-2	.	few	CASSGFRRGFYGYTF	TGTGCCAGCAGTGGTTTCAGGAGGGGCTTCTATGGCTACACCTTC
TRBV20-1	TRBJ2-1	TRBD1	.	CSASRGTGGQNEQFF	TGCAGTGCCAGTAGGGGGACAGGGGGCCAGAATGAGCAGTTCTTC
TRBV9	TRBJ2-5	TRBD1	.	CASSGRTGGQETQYF	TGTGCCAGCAGCGGCAGAACAGGGGGTCAAGAGACCCAGTACTTC
TRBV29-1	TRBJ1-1	TRBD1	few	CSVERTGGAEAFF	TGCAGCGTCGAAAGGACAGGGGGGGCAGAAGCTTTCTTT
TRBV4-2	TRBJ1-1	.	.	CASSQEREGREAFF	TGTGCCAGCAGCCAAGAAAGGGAAGGCCGTGAAGCTTTCTTT
TRBV30	TRBJ1-5	.	many	CAWSPQTNQPQHF	TGTGCCTGGAGCCCTCAGACCAATCAGCCCCAGCATTTT
TRBV12-3/TRBV12-4	TRBJ1-1	.	few	CASSHLLITGYTTEAFF	TGTGCCAGCAGCCATTTATTGATAACGGGTTATACCACTGAAGCTTTCTTT
TRBV5-6	TRBJ2-3	.	few	CASSRDRPTDTQYF	TGTGCCAGCAGTAGAGACAGGCCCACAGATACGCAGTATTTT
TRBV18	TRBJ1-1	.	few	CASSQDSMNTEAFF	TGTGCCAGCTCACAGGACAGCATGAACACTGAAGCTTTCTTT
TRBV5-6	TRBJ1-1	.	.	CASKIGQMNTEAFF	TGTGCCAGCAAAATAGGACAAATGAACACTGAAGCTTTCTTT
TRBV30	TRBJ2-1	TRBD1	.	CAWSGRSGGRDNEQFF	TGTGCCTGGAGTGGGAGGTCAGGGGGAAGGGACAATGAGCAGTTCTTC
TRBV12-3/TRBV12-4	TRBJ1-4	.	few	CASSFREDGEKLFF	TGTGCCAGCAGTTTCCGGGAGGATGGTGAAAAACTGTTTTTT
TRBV12-3/TRBV12-4	TRBJ1-2	.	many	CASSFRSTNYGYTF	TGTGCCAGCAGTTTTCGAAGTACTAACTATGGCTACACCTTC
TRBV3-1	TRBJ1-1	TRBD1	few	CASSQDTGVYTEAFF	TGTGCCAGCAGCCAGGATACAGGGGTTTACACTGAAGCTTTCTTT
TRBV27	TRBJ2-7	.	few	CASSFRPQAYEQYF	TGTGCCAGCAGTTTCAGGCCCCAGGCCTACGAGCAGTACTTC
TRBV12-3/TRBV12-4	TRBJ2-3	TRBD1	once	CAGGQGSTDTQYF	TGTGCCGGGGGACAGGGGAGCACAGATACGCAGTATTTT
TRBV5-1	TRBJ2-7	TRBD1	few	CASSGSGDRGYEQYF	TGCGCCAGCAGCGGGAGTGGCGACAGGGGTTACGAGCAGTACTTC
TRBV7-2	TRBJ1-1	.	.	CASSLARPVDTEAFF	TGTGCCAGCAGCTTAGCAAGGCCCGTAGACACTGAAGCTTTCTTT
TRBV7-2	TRBJ2-3	TRBD2	.	CASSSLRGGDTQYF	TGTGCCAGCAGCTCACTACGGGGGGGTGATACGCAGTATTTT
TRBV29-1	TRBJ1-5	.	medium-sized	CSVGTNNQPQHF	TGCAGCGTCGGGACGAACAATCAGCCCCAGCATTTT
TRBV10-3	TRBJ2-1	TRBD2	many	CAIRHNSGGMYEQFF	TGTGCCATCAGGCACAATAGCGGGGGGATGTATGAGCAGTTCTTC
TRBV12-3/TRBV12-4	TRBJ1-3	.	few	CASSFLQNGNTIYF	TGTGCCAGCAGTTTCCTACAGAACGGAAACACCATATATTTT
TRBV20-1	TRBJ1-5	TRBD1	few	CSARPGEGANGQPQHF	TGCAGTGCTAGACCGGGGGAGGGGGCGAATGGTCAGCCCCAGCATTTT
TRBV7-8	TRBJ1-1	.	few	CASSFGIGGMNTEAFF	TGTGCCAGCAGCTTTGGTATCGGAGGGATGAACACTGAAGCTTTCTTT
TRBV5-4	TRBJ2-3	.	many	CASSLEPGDTQYF	TGTGCCAGCAGCTTGGAACCGGGAGATACGCAGTATTTT
TRBV11-2	TRBJ2-7	.	many	CASSLQGTHPYEQYF	TGTGCCAGCAGCCTTCAGGGGACCCACCCCTACGAGCAGTACTTC
TRBV2	TRBJ1-2	TRBD1	few	CASPRPQGISYTF	TGTGCCAGCCCCCGGCCACAGGGGATCAGCTACACCTTC
TRBV5-1	TRBJ1-1	.	few	CASRASQNTEAFF	TGCGCCAGCAGGGCCTCCCAGAACACTGAAGCTTTCTTT
TRBV2	TRBJ2-3	.	many	CASSEVSFDGPWGTDTQYF	TGTGCCAGCAGTGAAGTTAGCTTTGACGGACCGTGGGGCACAGATACGCAGTATTTT
TRBV27	TRBJ2-7	.	.	CASSLYPLRGEEQYF	TGTGCCAGCAGTTTGTATCCCCTTCGCGGGGAGGAGCAGTACTTC
TRBV5-1	TRBJ1-6	TRBD1	.	CASSPSPEQGSPLHF	TGCGCCAGCAGCCCTAGCCCAGAACAGGGGTCACCCCTCCACTTT
TRBV7-6	TRBJ2-1	.	.	CASSLGRGDEQFF	TGTGCCAGCAGCTTAGGAAGGGGGGATGAGCAGTTCTTC
TRBV11-2	TRBJ1-6	.	few	CATLQGESPLHF	TGTGCCACCCTACAGGGCGAGTCACCCCTCCACTTT
TRBV10-3	TRBJ2-3	.	.	CAISESRHPDTQYF	TGTGCCATCAGTGAGTCGAGGCATCCAGATACGCAGTATTTT
TRBV4-1	TRBJ1-3	.	many	CASSQESRNSGNTIYF	TGCGCCAGCAGCCAAGAAAGTAGGAACTCTGGAAACACCATATATTTT
TRBV25-1	TRBJ2-3	.	many	CATGREGTDTQYF	TGTGCAACAGGGAGAGAAGGCACAGATACGCAGTATTTT
TRBV7-8	TRBJ2-2	.	many	CASRTRRGTGELFF	TGTGCCAGCAGGACCCGGAGGGGCACCGGGGAGCTGTTTTTT
TRBV20-1	TRBJ2-3	.	few	CSARVEGPDTQYF	TGCAGTGCTAGAGTAGAGGGGCCGGATACGCAGTATTTT
TRBV7-2	TRBJ2-7	.	few	CASSLGKGHKQYF	TGTGCCAGCAGCTTAGGGAAGGGGCATAAGCAGTACTTC
TRBV12-3/TRBV12-4	TRBJ1-6	TRBD1	few	CASSSRQGYNSPLHF	TGTGCCAGCAGTTCGCGACAGGGATATAATTCACCCCTCCACTTT
TRBV2	TRBJ2-2	.	.	CASRIGANTGELFF	TGTGCCAGCAGGATAGGAGCGAACACCGGGGAGCTGTTTTTT
TRBV3-1	TRBJ2-7	.	.	CASSPGLLSSYEQYF	TGTGCCAGCAGCCCGGGACTTTTGTCCTCCTACGAGCAGTACTTC
TRBV7-9	TRBJ2-2	.	.	CASSLRRGHTGELFF	TGTGCCAGCAGCTTAAGGCGGGGGCACACCGGGGAGCTGTTTTTT
TRBV7-9	TRBJ1-6	TRBD1	few	CASSQNRGDSPLHF	TGTGCCAGCAGCCAGAACAGGGGGGATTCACCCCTCCACTTT
TRBV20-1	TRBJ2-1	TRBD2	.	CSAISGGSYNEQFF	TGCAGTGCTATTAGCGGGGGGTCCTACAATGAGCAGTTCTTC